This TCR beta chain derives from a study of blood T cell repertoires in COVID-19. As for the study in general: Samples taken during acute and convalescent COVID-19 were collected in the United States, Italy and Spain.

In the authors' workflow: Reference gene primers were amplified, and this amplification served to estimate nucleated cell counts. The repertoire was sequenced with immunoSEQ multiplex PCR; TCRdb's copy has only in-frame clones and lacks some. V and J calls and clone size come straight from that table; D and trimming were deduced from the DNA. The data show approximately 96,000 clones, 90% seen once. This CDR3 comprises 14 residues. V was pared by 5 bases and J by 10 bases, with 8 bases of the junction left unmatched. Looked up from germline, CDR1 is GTSNPN and CDR2 is SVGIG (reference sequence). Input material: peripheral blood. The clonotype originates from a man aged 60 to 69 with acute or convalescent COVID-19. This chain uses TRBV30 with TRBJ2-1; 13 nucleotides agree with TRBD2. CDR3: CAWGFGTSGVEQFF. The CDR3 DNA reads as TGTGCCTGGGGGTTCGGGACTAGCGGGGTCGAGCAGTTCTTC. Based on the CDR3 plus reference TRBV30 and TRBJ2-1, the full variable domain is SQTIHQWPATLVQPVGSPLSLECTVEGTSNPNLYWYRQAAGRGLQLLFYSVGIGQISSEVPQNLSASRPQDRQFILSSKKLLLSDSGFYLCAWGFGTSGVEQFFGPGTRLTVL.